This T cell receptor beta chain is from a study of blood T cell repertoires in COVID-19. Sequenced by immunoSEQ multiplex PCR; TCRdb stores in-frame clones only, minus some. The data hold over 100,000 clones, with roughly 91% observed a single time. The TCR was taken from a human donor in a cohort sampled during active COVID-19. Source material: peripheral blood.

The CDR3 nucleotides are TGTGCCAGCAGCAACCTAGCGGGAGCTGGCAATGAGCAGTTCTTC. This sequence encodes CASSNLAGAGNEQFF. This rearrangement joins TRBV3-1 (or the pseudogene TRBV3-2) to TRBJ2-1; 10 bases are shared with TRBD2. The CDR3 is 15 amino acids. Germline V gives CDR1 LGHDT, CDR2 YNNKEL (reference sequence). The ends lost 5 bases at V and 6 bases at J; junction bases unmatched: 7.